Many counts were recorded for the clone carrying this T cell receptor (beta chain). Antigen: not known. Preparation of the TCRbeta library was carried out with unique molecular identifiers. TCRdb passed the PCR reads through MiXCR, listing each CDR3 protein once. The data contain 700,000 or so distinct CDR3 sequences, around 13% of them singletons. With 6 bases removed from V and 5 bases from J, the gap between germline ends came to 24 bases. Germline V gene lookup returns CDR1 DFQATT and CDR2 SNEGSKA (reference sequence). The CDR3 contains 16 residues. The data were obtained in a study of T-cell reconstitution after alpha-beta-depleted transplantation in children. The study's findings and limits: Most T-cell counts and diversity one year after the transplant came from T cells that were newly produced.

Material: PBMCs, obtained before TCRalphabeta/CD19-depleted stem cell transplant. The receptor was isolated from a girl under 10 years old with congenital amegakaryocytic thrombocytopenia, due to receive a stem cell transplant. V usage is TRBV20-1 and J usage is TRBJ2-3; weak D call: TRBD2 (7 bases). CDR3 loop: CSARPPGASGLDTQYF. CDR3 DNA: TGCAGTGCAAGACCCCCGGGGGCTAGCGGACTAGATACGCAGTATTTT.